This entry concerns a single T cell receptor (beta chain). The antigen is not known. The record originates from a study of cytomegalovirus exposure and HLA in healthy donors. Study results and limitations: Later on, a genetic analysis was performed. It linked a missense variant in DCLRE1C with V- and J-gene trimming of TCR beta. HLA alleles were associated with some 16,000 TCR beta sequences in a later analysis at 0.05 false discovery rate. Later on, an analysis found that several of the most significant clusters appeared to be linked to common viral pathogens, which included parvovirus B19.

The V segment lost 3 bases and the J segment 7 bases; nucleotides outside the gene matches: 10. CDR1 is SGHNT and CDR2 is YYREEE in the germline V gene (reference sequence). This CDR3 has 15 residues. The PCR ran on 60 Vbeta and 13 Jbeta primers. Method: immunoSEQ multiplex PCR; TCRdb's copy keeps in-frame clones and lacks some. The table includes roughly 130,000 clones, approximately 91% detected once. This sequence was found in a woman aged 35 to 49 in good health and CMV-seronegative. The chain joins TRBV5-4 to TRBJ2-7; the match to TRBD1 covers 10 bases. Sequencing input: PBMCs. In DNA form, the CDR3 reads TGTGCCAGCAGCTCGCCGGGACAGGGGTGGAGGGAGCAGTACTTC. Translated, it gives CASSSPGQGWREQYF.